This T cell receptor beta chain was found in a study of shared clonotypes between healthy human individuals. The germline gives CDR1 SGHNT, CDR2 YYREEE (reference sequence). Trimming left V 0 bases short and J 7 bases short, with 14 bases between. The CDR3 loop spans 16 amino acids. TCRdb keeps only in-frame clones here, not all; method: immunoSEQ multiplex PCR. The top ten clones hold 0.1% to 0.15% of a sample with around 2.1 million clones, nearly 97% of them seen once. The material sequenced was naive CD4+ T cells sorted from blood. Described subset: CD45RA+ positively selected. The V and J genes are TRBV5-4 and TRBJ1-6; D gene uncertain. The TCR was taken from a man younger than 35 in good health. The CDR3 nucleotides are TGTGCCAGCAGCTTGGTAGGCATATCCAGGAATTCACCCCTCCACTTT. This gives the protein CASSLVGISRNSPLHF.